The 6 T cell receptor beta chains below come from one sample, sequenced in a study of cytomegalovirus exposure and HLA in healthy donors. The PCR ran on 60 Vbeta and 13 Jbeta primers. The table came from immunoSEQ multiplex PCR; TCRdb's copy has only in-frame clones and leaves some out. The data show around 130,000 clones, just over 70% seen once. What was sequenced was PBMCs. The receptors were sampled from a woman aged 55-69 years in good health and CMV-seropositive.

V usage is TRBV27 and J usage is TRBJ1-6; D not certain. Trimming took 5 bases from V and 9 from J, leaving 8 bases between them. CDR3 length: 12 residues. CDR1 and CDR2 (germline): MNHEY, SMNVEV (reference sequence). The CDR3 region has the DNA TGTGCCAGCAGTCAGGCAGGTTCACCCCTCCACTTT. It encodes CASSQAGSPLHF.

The V call is TRBV5-1, the J call TRBJ2-2; the D gene is possibly TRBD2 (5 bases). Trimming cost V 2 bases and J 5 bases, with 13 bases left between them. The V gene's germline CDR1 is SGHRS and CDR2 YFSETQ. The CDR3 is 15 residues long. CDR3 loop: CASSLVALRTGELFF. The CDR3 DNA sequence: TGCGCCAGCAGCTTAGTAGCGCTAAGGACCGGGGAGCTGTTTTTT.

The rearrangement links TRBV5-4 to TRBJ1-6; 7 bases line up with TRBD1. Germline values: CDR1 SGHNT, CDR2 YYREEE (reference sequence). There are 15 residues in the CDR3. Trimming took 0 bases from V and 9 from J; bases not matched to a gene: 6. CDR3 protein: CASSLGGTDASPLHF. In DNA form, the CDR3 reads TGTGCCAGCAGCTTGGGGGGGACAGACGCTTCACCCCTCCACTTT.

The table lists this clone with a few counts. V is TRBV7-9 and J is TRBJ1-6; the D is unclear. Trimming pared 7 bases from V and 11 bases from J, leaving 9 bases between. Germline V gene data show CDR1 as SEHNR and CDR2 as FQNEAQ (reference sequence). This CDR3 spans 11 amino acids. The CDR3 DNA reads as TGTGCCAGCACCCCCTGGCCACCCCTCCACTTT. Its translation: CASTPWPPLHF.

The J gene is TRBJ2-7, the V gene TRBV18; D unclear. CDR1 and CDR2 from the germline V gene are KGHSH and LQKENI. This CDR3 region has 14 residues. The ends were cut back, 3 bases at V and 3 bases at J, with 12 bases in the middle. The CDR3: CASSPPNRDYEQYF. CDR3 sequence (DNA): TGTGCCAGCTCACCGCCAAACAGAGACTACGAGCAGTACTTC.

The chain has TRBV19 and TRBJ1-1; 7 bases line up with TRBD1. The CDR3 is made up of 13 amino acids. The germline V gene encodes CDR1 LNHDA and CDR2 SQIVND (reference sequence). The ends lost 4 bases at V and 3 bases at J; junction bases unmatched: 2. CDR3 bases: TGTGCCAGTAGTAGCAGGGGGGACACTGAAGCTTTCTTT. Its translation is CASSSRGDTEAFF.